This T cell receptor beta chain was found in a study of CXCR3-negative and CXCR3-positive naive CD8 T cells. Whole-study findings and limits: For CXCR3-positive naive cells, TRB CDR3s were more hydrophobic than those of CXCR3-negative naive cells. TCR interaction strength was inferred from TRB CDR3 physicochemistry, as CD5 matched across naive subsets. Whereas memory cells differed, naive CXCR3-negative and CXCR3-positive cells shared similar TRBV-TRBJ usage. Diversity ran similarly high across both naive subsets but far lower in memory CD8+ cells.

On this clonotype itself: What it binds is not known.

The CDR3 is 16 residues long. CDR1 is SGHTA and CDR2 is FQGTGA in the germline V gene. The authors prepared UMI-labeled TRB cDNA libraries by 5' RACE. TCRdb re-called the 5' RACE reads, yielding one record per CDR3 amino acid sequence without DNA. The sample totals about 130,000 distinct CDR3 sequences. The sequence was obtained from a human donor in good health. Some clones in this sample may be carry-over from other donors' samples. J is TRBJ2-3 and V is TRBV7-3; TCRdb returns TRBD2, unconfirmable since there is no DNA. The material sequenced was naive CXCR3+ CD8+ T cells from blood. The subset here: CD45RO-CCR7+CD27+CD95- naive CD8+ T cells expressing CXCR3 (TNR3+). The chain's CDR3 is CASSLEGLAGTDTQYF.